This T cell receptor beta chain comes out of a study of T cell responses to AZD1222 COVID-19 vaccine. Profiled with immunoSEQ multiplex PCR; TCRdb holds only in-frame clones, not every one. Of some 150,000 clones in the sample, approximately 92% were seen once. V was pared by 6 bases and J by 3 bases, with 12 bases of the junction left unmatched. The germline V gene has CDR1 MNHEY and CDR2 SMNVEV (reference sequence). This CDR3 spans 16 amino acids. The material sequenced was peripheral blood, taken 28 days after the second AZD1222 dose. The clonotype originates from an adult who received the AZD1222 COVID-19 vaccine. This chain joins TRBV27 and TRBJ1-1; 8 positions match TRBD1. CDR3 amino acids: CASRPWGTGGDTEAFF. DNA for the CDR3: TGTGCCAGCAGACCTTGGGGGACAGGCGGAGACACTGAAGCTTTCTTT.